The 30 T cell receptor beta chains presented below share a single source sample, sequenced in a study of shared clonotypes between healthy human individuals. Terminally differentiated effector memory CD45RA+ cells were excluded by CCR7 positive selection of CD45RO-negative cells. The protocol was immunoSEQ multiplex PCR, while the TCRdb copy is restricted to in-frame clones and leaves out a portion. The sample lists a few million clones, 93% occurring once. What was sequenced was naive CD8+ T cells from PBMCs. The receptor source for this set is a man between 18 and 29 years old in good health. Some clones in this sample may be carry-over from other donors' samples.

There are a few counts of this clone. The chain has TRBV30 and TRBJ1-1; D is undetermined. V was pared by 0 bases and J by 8 bases, with 10 bases between. This CDR3 is built from 12 residues. Germline V gene sequence: CDR1 GTSNPN, CDR2 SVGIG (reference sequence). In DNA, the CDR3 is TGTGCCTGGAGTGTAGCTCCGCCGGAAGCTTTCTTT. It specifies CAWSVAPPEAFF.

Comment on this clone: The same CDR3 is also encoded by other DNA sequences in this sample. The chain is built from TRBV10-3 and TRBJ2-7; TRBD2 agrees at 10 bases. The V segment lost 0 bases and the J segment 4 bases; nucleotides outside the gene matches: 0. The CDR3 consists of 14 residues. From germline, CDR1 is ENHRY and CDR2 SYGVKD. For the CDR3, the DNA is TGTGCCATCAGTGAGTCACTAGCGGGGTACGAGCAGTACTTC. Translated: CAISESLAGYEQYF.

This rearrangement joins TRBV10-3 to TRBJ2-1; D is ambiguous. V lost 6 bases, J lost 8 bases, and 14 bases lay in between. The CDR3 totals 13 residues. The germline CDR1 and CDR2 sequences are ENHRY and SYGVKD. For the CDR3, the DNA is TGTGCCATCAGCCCGCCTGGGATCGATGAGCAGTTCTTC. Encoded protein: CAISPPGIDEQFF.

The chain links TRBV28 to TRBJ1-1; D unclear. The V end was cut by 5 bases, the J end by 0 bases, with 7 bases between. Germline CDR1 MDHEN, CDR2 SYDVKM. This CDR3 comprises 13 residues. The CDR3 loop reads CASSESLNTEAFF. DNA for the CDR3: TGTGCCAGCAGTGAAAGTCTGAACACTGAAGCTTTCTTT. Full variable domain (outside the CDR3, taken from reference TRBV28 and TRBJ1-1): DVKVTQSSRYLVKRTGEKVFLECVQDMDHENMFWYRQDPGLGLRLIYFSYDVKMKEKGDIPEGYSVSREKKERFSLILESASTNQTSMYLCASSESLNTEAFFGQGTRLTVV.

Comments on this clone: Other nucleotide sequences in the sample specify the same CDR3. The chain links TRBV29-1 to TRBJ2-5; D gene ambiguous. V lost 4 bases and J lost 5, with 5 bases in between. This CDR3 spans 10 amino acids. Germline lookup yields CDR1 SQVTM and CDR2 ANQGSEA. The CDR3 bases are TGCAGCGTTGTCGGGGAGACCCAGTACTTC. It codes for CSVVGETQYF.

J is TRBJ1-3 and V is TRBV4-3; D not certain. The CDR3 is made up of 17 amino acids. The V and J ends lost 1 base and 0 bases respectively, with 13 bases between them. Per the germline V gene, CDR1 is LGHNA and CDR2 is YSLEER. CDR3 sequence reads: CASSQGPPLSSGNTIYF. The CDR3 DNA is TGCGCCAGCAGCCAAGGTCCCCCGCTTAGCTCTGGAAACACCATATATTTT.

The chain has TRBV6-5 and TRBJ2-1; 8 nucleotides match TRBD2. The CDR3 sequence is 13 residues long. Germline lookup yields CDR1 MNHEY and CDR2 SVGAGI. With 5 bases clipped from V and 12 bases from J, the junction kept 9 bases outside the gene matches. The CDR3 loop reads CASSPRGGSRQFF. The CDR3 bases are TGTGCCAGCAGTCCCCGGGGGGGTTCGAGGCAGTTCTTC.

The V gene is TRBV28, the J gene TRBJ1-5; D not certain. V gave up 8 bases and J gave up 0 bases, with 14 bases separating them. The CDR3 has 15 residues. CDR1 and CDR2 from the germline V gene are MDHEN and SYDVKM. In nucleotides, the CDR3 is TGTGCCAGCGAATGGTCACCGAATAGCAATCAGCCCCAGCATTTT. Translated: CASEWSPNSNQPQHF.

V usage is TRBV7-3 and J usage is TRBJ2-3, with a possible D match to TRBD2 (6 bases). Germline V gene data show CDR1 as SGHTA and CDR2 as FQGTGA. This CDR3 has 15 amino acids. V was trimmed by 2 bases and J by 4 bases, leaving 13 bases between them. The chain's CDR3 is CASSLGFRLADTQYF. CDR3 sequence (DNA): TGTGCCAGCAGCTTAGGGTTCCGACTAGCAGATACGCAGTATTTT.

The CDR3, as DNA: TGTGCCAGCAGCCTACAGACAGGGACTAACTATGGCTACACCTTC. Amino acids: CASSLQTGTNYGYTF. The chain carries TRBV7-9 and TRBJ1-2; 7 bases are a match to TRBD1. The germline CDR1 and CDR2 sequences are SEHNR and FQNEAQ (reference sequence). CDR3 size: 15 residues. V was clipped by 5 bases and J by 0 bases; unmatched bases: 6.

This clone was counted once. This chain uses TRBV11-2 with TRBJ2-1, with D possibly matching TRBD2 (6 bases). The CDR3 spans 19 residues. The V gene lost 5 bases and the J gene lost 1 base, with 24 bases spanning the gap. Per germline, CDR1 SGHAT and CDR2 FQNNGV. DNA for the CDR3: TGTGCCAGCAGCCAAGTAGCGGCACTAGATCCCAGGTCCTACAATGAGCAGTTCTTC. Amino acids: CASSQVAALDPRSYNEQFF. The full variable domain, with the rest looked up from reference TRBV11-2 and TRBJ2-1, is EAGVAQSPRYKIIEKRQSVAFWCNPISGHATLYWYQQILGQGPKLLIQFQNNGVVDDSQLPKDRFSAERLKGVDSTLKIQPAKLEDSAVYLCASSQVAALDPRSYNEQFFGPGTRLTVL.

V is TRBV4-3 and J is TRBJ2-7; TRBD1 agrees at 10 bases. Unmatched junction bases numbered 9, after V lost 4 bases and J lost 9 bases. Germline loops: CDR1 LGHNA, CDR2 YSLEER. The CDR3 runs to 14 residues. The CDR3 bases are TGCGCCAGCAGCCCCCTCGGGACAGGGGTCACGCAGTACTTC. The encoded protein is CASSPLGTGVTQYF.

The chain uses TRBV27 and TRBJ2-1; TRBD2 agrees at 7 bases. The germline V gene encodes CDR1 MNHEY and CDR2 SMNVEV (reference sequence). Trimming cost V 2 bases and J 0 bases; bases outside gene matches: 10. This CDR3 spans 18 amino acids. CDR3 sequence: CASSLPRPGGSSYNEQFF. In DNA form, the CDR3 reads TGTGCCAGCAGTTTACCGCGCCCGGGGGGAAGCTCCTACAATGAGCAGTTCTTC.

V and J are TRBV5-1 and TRBJ2-2; D might be TRBD1 or TRBD2, each matching 6 bases. The length of the CDR3 is 15 residues. V was cut by 0 bases and J by 5 bases, with 11 bases left in between. Germline V lookup: CDR1 SGHRS, CDR2 YFSETQ. The CDR3 protein is CASSLDGGETGELFF. The CDR3 DNA follows: TGCGCCAGCAGCTTGGACGGGGGCGAGACCGGGGAGCTGTTTTTT.

The V call is TRBV4-2, the J call TRBJ1-6; a possible D gene is TRBD1 (5 bases). The V gene lost 4 bases and the J gene lost 7 bases, with 11 bases spanning the gap. Germline V gives CDR1 LGHNA, CDR2 YNFKEQ. The CDR3 contains 14 residues. The chain's CDR3 is CASSPGGTNSPLHF. In nucleotides, the CDR3 is TGTGCCAGCAGCCCCGGGGGGACGAATTCACCCCTCCACTTT.

The gene calls are TRBV18 and TRBJ2-7, with 7 positions matching TRBD1. Losses at the gene ends were 2 bases for V and 4 bases for J; bases not matched to a gene: 8. This CDR3 contains 15 residues. From germline, CDR1 is KGHSH and CDR2 LQKENI. CDR3 protein: CASSPDRDRLYEQYF. The CDR3 nucleotides read TGTGCCAGCTCACCAGATAGGGACAGACTATACGAGCAGTACTTC.

CDR3 residues: CATSGTGASSEQYF. CDR3 nucleotides: TGTGCCACCAGTGGGACAGGGGCGTCAAGCGAGCAGTACTTC. The chain is built from TRBV15 and TRBJ2-7, with TRBD1 matching over 10 bases. CDR3 length: 14 amino acids. Germline assignment: CDR1 LNHNV and CDR2 YYDKDF (reference sequence). V lost 6 bases and J lost 6; bases outside the gene matches: 8.

The chain employs TRBV29-1 and TRBJ1-2, with 10 positions matching TRBD1. This CDR3 contains 13 residues. V dropped 4 bases and J dropped 4; count of bases not matched to a gene: 3. Germline CDR1 reads SQVTM; CDR2 reads ANQGSEA. In DNA, the CDR3 is TGCAGCGTTGCCGGGACAGGGGTCTATGGCTACACCTTC. It specifies CSVAGTGVYGYTF.

The chain has TRBV14 and TRBJ2-7; TRBD2 aligns across 7 bases. Germline V gene lookup returns CDR1 SGHDN and CDR2 FVKESK. The CDR3 has 15 amino acids. After removal of 4 bases from V and 3 bases from J, the junction contained 9 bases not matched to a gene. In DNA, the CDR3 is TGTGCCAGCAGCCCTACCGGGACTATCTTCTACGAGCAGTACTTC. It translates to CASSPTGTIFYEQYF.

V and J are TRBV13 and TRBJ1-2; 11 bases are a match to TRBD1. V was pared by 3 bases and J by 3 bases, with 3 bases of the junction left unmatched. Germline CDR1 PRHDT, CDR2 FYEKMQ (reference sequence). This CDR3 has 15 amino acids. CDR3 region: CASSFGTGGHYGYTF. CDR3 sequence (DNA): TGTGCCAGCAGCTTCGGGACAGGGGGACACTATGGCTACACCTTC.

J is TRBJ1-6 and V is TRBV27; D possibly corresponds to TRBD1 (5 bases). This CDR3 region has 13 residues. Germline V lookup: CDR1 MNHEY, CDR2 SMNVEV (reference sequence). Trimming cost V 4 bases and J 9 bases, with 10 bases left between them. CDR3 amino acids: CASSWGARSPLHF. CDR3 DNA: TGTGCCAGCAGTTGGGGCGCACGTTCACCCCTCCACTTT.

The chain has TRBV20-1 and TRBJ2-1; D uncertain. Per germline, CDR1 DFQATT and CDR2 SNEGSKA (reference sequence). This CDR3 region has 11 residues. Trimming took 6 bases from V and 4 from J, leaving 7 bases between them. The CDR3 DNA reads TGCAGTGCCCAGGAATACAATGAGCAGTTCTTC. Encoded protein: CSAQEYNEQFF.

This clone was seen a single time. V usage is TRBV4-1 and J usage is TRBJ1-5; D possibly corresponds to TRBD1 (5 bases). CDR1 and CDR2 (germline): MGHRA, YSYEKL. V lost 1 base to trimming and J lost 7 bases, with 11 bases between them. The CDR3 length is 14 residues. DNA for the CDR3: TGCGCCAGCAGCCAAGTCCAGGGTGGCCAGCCCCAGCATTTT. This translates into CASSQVQGGQPQHF.

The J gene is TRBJ2-3, the V gene TRBV4-1, with D maybe TRBD1 (6 bases). Between the trimmed V and J ends, which lost 10 bases and 4 bases, there was a span of 21 bases. This CDR3 spans 15 amino acids. Germline values: CDR1 MGHRA, CDR2 YSYEKL. DNA for the CDR3: TGCGCCACCGGCGATACAGGGTACGGATCAGATACGCAGTATTTT. This codes for CATGDTGYGSDTQYF.

The chain uses TRBV28 and TRBJ2-1; D ambiguous. Germline V gives CDR1 MDHEN, CDR2 SYDVKM. This CDR3 comprises 15 residues. V lost 5 bases and J 8 bases, leaving 19 bases between the germline ends. This CDR3 is CASSTASGIADEQFF. The CDR3 DNA is TGTGCCAGCAGTACGGCGAGTGGCATCGCCGATGAGCAGTTCTTC. The whole variable domain, remainder taken from reference TRBV28 and TRBJ2-1, is DVKVTQSSRYLVKRTGEKVFLECVQDMDHENMFWYRQDPGLGLRLIYFSYDVKMKEKGDIPEGYSVSREKKERFSLILESASTNQTSMYLCASSTASGIADEQFFGPGTRLTVL.

The gene calls are TRBV5-1 and TRBJ1-4; unclear D gene. The CDR3 runs to 14 residues. V was trimmed by 0 bases and J by 3 bases, leaving 6 bases between them. Germline V lookup: CDR1 SGHRS, CDR2 YFSETQ. The CDR3 nucleotides read TGCGCCAGCAGCTTGGGGCATTCTAATGAAAAACTGTTTTTT. Amino acid sequence: CASSLGHSNEKLFF.

This clone has just a few counts. This chain uses TRBV18 with TRBJ2-2, with 8 bases fitting TRBD2. J gave up 1 base and V 3 bases, and 4 bases lay outside the gene matches. CDR3 length equals 16 residues. The germline V gene has CDR1 KGHSH and CDR2 LQKENI. CDR3 amino acids: CASSPTAGVNTGELFF. The CDR3 DNA reads TGTGCCAGCTCACCCACAGCGGGGGTGAACACCGGGGAGCTGTTTTTT.

This chain links TRBV28 with TRBJ1-5; 7 nucleotides agree with TRBD1. Germline CDR1 and CDR2: MDHEN and SYDVKM. The V and J ends lost 5 bases and 4 bases, in that order; junction bases with no gene match: 14. The CDR3 is made up of 17 amino acids. The CDR3 DNA reads as TGTGCCAGCAGTCCCAACCGGGACAGACCTTTGAATCAGCCCCAGCATTTT. It yields the protein CASSPNRDRPLNQPQHF.

This clone was detected only once. The V call is TRBV7-7, the J call TRBJ2-1, with D possibly being TRBD1 (6 bases). The V end lost 5 bases, the J end lost 9 bases, and 14 bases lay between the germline ends. The CDR3 consists of 13 residues. In germline, CDR1 is SSHAT, CDR2 FNYEAQ (reference sequence). The CDR3 nucleotides read TGTGCCAGCAGCCCAGGCCAGGGGACTGAGCAGTTCTTC. Residues: CASSPGQGTEQFF.

J is TRBJ1-1 and V is TRBV19; 10 nucleotides agree with TRBD1. The CDR3 is 12 amino acids. CDR1 LNHDA and CDR2 SQIVND come from the germline V gene (reference sequence). J was trimmed by 4 bases and V by 10 bases; bases with no gene match: 3. This chain's CDR3 is CATGQGFTEAFF. In DNA form, the CDR3 reads TGTGCCACGGGACAGGGGTTCACTGAAGCTTTCTTT.